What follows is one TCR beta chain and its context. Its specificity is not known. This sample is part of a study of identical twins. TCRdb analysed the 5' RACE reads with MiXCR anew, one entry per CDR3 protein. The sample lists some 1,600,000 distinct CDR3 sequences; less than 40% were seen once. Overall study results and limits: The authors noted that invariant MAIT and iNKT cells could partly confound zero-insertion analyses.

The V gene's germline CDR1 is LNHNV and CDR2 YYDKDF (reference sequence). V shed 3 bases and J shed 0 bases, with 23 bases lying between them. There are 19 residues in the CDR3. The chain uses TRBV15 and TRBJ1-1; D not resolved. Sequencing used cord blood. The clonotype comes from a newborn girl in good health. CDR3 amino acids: CATSSQRLGGGQLNTEAFF. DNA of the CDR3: TGTGCCACCAGCAGCCAGAGATTGGGTGGCGGGCAGTTGAACACTGAAGCTTTCTTT.